This T cell receptor (beta chain) emerged from a study of CD8 T cells in ankylosing spondylitis. This clonotype was seen a single time. Each CDR3 protein is one row after TCRdb ran MiXCR on the 5' RACE reads. Counted here are 230,000 or so distinct CDR3 sequences, 20% to 30% occurring once; the ten biggest clones make up less than 0.75%. Per germline, CDR1 MNHNS and CDR2 SASEGT. Trimming took 6 bases from V and 1 from J; bases not matched to a gene: 6. The CDR3 sequence is 15 residues long. This TCR was sampled from a male donor with ankylosing spondylitis or in good health (not recorded which). The chain links TRBV6-1 to TRBJ1-1; TRBD1 matches 9 bases. The source material was blood, either unsorted or a sorted T cell fraction (not recorded which). The CDR3 sequence is CASRQDRGSNTEAFF. The CDR3 region has the DNA TGTGCCAGCAGACAGGACAGGGGATCGAACACTGAAGCTTTCTTT.